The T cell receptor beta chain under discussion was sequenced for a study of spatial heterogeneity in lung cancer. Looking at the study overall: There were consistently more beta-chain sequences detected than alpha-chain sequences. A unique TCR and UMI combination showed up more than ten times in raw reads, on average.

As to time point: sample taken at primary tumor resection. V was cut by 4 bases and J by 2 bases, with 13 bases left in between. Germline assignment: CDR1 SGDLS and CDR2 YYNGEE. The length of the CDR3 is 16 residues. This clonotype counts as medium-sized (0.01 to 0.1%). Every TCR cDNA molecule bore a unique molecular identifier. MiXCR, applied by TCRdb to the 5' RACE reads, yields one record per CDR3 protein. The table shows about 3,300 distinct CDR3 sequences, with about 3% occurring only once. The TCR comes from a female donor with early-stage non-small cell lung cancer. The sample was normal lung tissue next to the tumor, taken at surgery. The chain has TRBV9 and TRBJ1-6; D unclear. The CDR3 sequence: CASSPQSGTYNSPLHF. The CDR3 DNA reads TGTGCCAGCAGCCCCCAGTCGGGTACCTATAATTCACCCCTCCACTTT.